A single sample is the source of the 26 T cell receptor beta chains below, sequenced in a study of response to subunit inactivated influenza vaccine. A single record per CDR3 protein comes from TCRdb applying MiXCR to the RT-PCR reads. The top ten hold 10% to 15% of the sample, which has a few hundred thousand distinct CDR3 sequences, 7.2% seen once. The source was PBMCs from blood, collected around 25 months after vaccination. These receptors all stem from a man between 45 and 75 years old who received an inactivated influenza vaccine.

In this sample, this clonotype turned up a few times. The CDR3 DNA follows: TGTGCCAGCAGATCAACAGGGTTTTATGGCTACACCTTC. Amino acid sequence: CASRSTGFYGYTF. V usage is TRBV6-2 or TRBV6-3 and J usage is TRBJ1-2; D might be TRBD1 (6 bases). CDR3 length equals 13 residues. Germline CDR1 MNHEY, CDR2 SVGEGT. V dropped 6 bases and J dropped 5 bases, with 13 bases sitting between them.

This clonotype was detected a few times. The CDR3 sequence is CASSYSLGTNYEQYF. CDR3 coding DNA: TGTGCCAGCAGTTACTCGTTGGGGACAAATTACGAGCAGTACTTC. The V gene is TRBV6-2 or TRBV6-3, the J gene TRBJ2-7, with D maybe TRBD1 (6 bases). Between the trimmed V and J ends, which lost 0 bases and 4 bases, there was a span of 13 bases. This CDR3 region has 15 residues. The germline V gene encodes CDR1 MNHEY and CDR2 SVGEGT.

This clonotype occurred many times. CDR3 sequence (DNA): TGTGCCAGCAGCTCAGGACAGTCGTCTGGAAACACCATATATTTT. Protein sequence: CASSSGQSSGNTIYF. The rearrangement uses TRBV7-2 and TRBJ1-3; tentatively, D is TRBD1 (6 bases). The germline V gene has CDR1 SGHTA and CDR2 FQGNSA. This CDR3 comprises 15 residues. V dropped 4 bases and J dropped 1 base, with 11 bases sitting between them.

The chain employs TRBV15 and TRBJ2-1, with 9 positions matching TRBD2. This CDR3 spans 15 amino acids. Germline CDR1 and CDR2: LNHNV and YYDKDF (reference sequence). After removal of 3 bases from V and 5 bases from J, the junction contained 5 bases not matched to a gene. The DNA for the CDR3 is TGTGCCACCAGCAGTCCTCGGACTAGCGACAATGAGCAGTTCTTC. Its protein is CATSSPRTSDNEQFF.

The J gene is TRBJ1-2, the V gene TRBV20-1; D is possibly TRBD1 (5 bases). The V and J ends lost 0 bases and 7 bases respectively, with 15 bases between them. This CDR3 region has 14 residues. Germline CDR1 DFQATT, CDR2 SNEGSKA (reference sequence). CDR3 region: CSARDLVGVRGYTF. CDR3 DNA sequence: TGCAGTGCTAGAGATCTAGTAGGGGTGCGTGGCTACACCTTC.

This clonotype has only a few counts. The chain couples TRBV12-3 or TRBV12-4 to TRBJ1-5; 10 bases align to TRBD1. CDR3 length: 16 residues. V gave up 6 bases and J gave up 7 bases; unmatched junction bases: 12. CDR3 in amino acids: CASSRGGTGAQQPQHF. The CDR3 bases are TGTGCCAGCAGCCGGGGGGGGACAGGGGCCCAACAGCCCCAGCATTTT.

This clonotype was seen more than once but under ten times. This sequence joins TRBV10-3 and TRBJ2-2, with unresolved D. There are 14 residues in the CDR3. CDR1 is ENHRY, CDR2 SYGVKD, per germline. Trimming removed 4 bases at V and 1 base at J, with 7 bases between. CDR3 amino acids: CAISGDLNTGELFF. In DNA, the CDR3 is TGTGCCATCAGTGGCGATCTGAACACCGGGGAGCTGTTTTTT.

This clonotype has only a few counts. The rearrangement joins TRBV5-1 to TRBJ1-4; D gene ambiguous. Germline V gene data show CDR1 as SGHRS and CDR2 as YFSETQ. V lost 0 bases and J lost 0, with 6 bases in between. This CDR3 comprises 15 residues. CDR3 sequence reads: CASSLGVATNEKLFF. CDR3 nucleotide sequence: TGCGCCAGCAGCTTGGGGGTTGCAACTAATGAAAAACTGTTTTTT.

This clonotype was seen a handful of times. This chain links TRBV4-3 with TRBJ2-1; D uncertain. V lost 4 bases to trimming and J lost 9 bases, with 13 bases between them. Germline values: CDR1 LGHNA, CDR2 YSLEER. This CDR3 has 13 amino acids. The CDR3 DNA reads as TGCGCCAGCAGCCTTTCCCCTGAGTTTGAGCAGTTCTTC. Translation: CASSLSPEFEQFF.

V is TRBV28 and J is TRBJ1-3; D remains ambiguous. Germline CDR1 reads MDHEN; CDR2 reads SYDVKM. Between the trimmed V and J ends, which lost 2 bases and 0 bases, there was a span of 17 bases. This CDR3 contains 18 residues. CDR3 in DNA: TGTGCCAGCAGTTTACGCCGTTGGTCCCGAGGCTCTGGAAACACCATATATTTT. It yields the protein CASSLRRWSRGSGNTIYF.

The chain uses TRBV20-1 and TRBJ1-5; 8 bases line up with TRBD1. The germline CDR1 and CDR2 sequences are DFQATT and SNEGSKA (reference sequence). The CDR3 loop spans 14 amino acids. V trimming: 5 bases; J trimming: 3 bases; junction bases outside the gene matches: 6. The CDR3 DNA reads TGCAGTGCTGCCCGGACAGGGAACAATCAGCCCCAGCATTTT. Translating gives CSAARTGNNQPQHF.

This clonotype was observed at least ten times. An end of the junction does not agree with germline; a read error may underlie this. This chain joins TRBV7-2 and TRBJ2-7; possible D gene TRBD2, 5 bases. The CDR3 contains 15 residues. Germline V gene data show CDR1 as SGHTA and CDR2 as FQGNSA. The CDR3, as DNA: TGTGCCAGCAGCGTAGCGTTTATCAGCTCCTACGAGCAGTACTTC. Translated, it gives CASSVAFISSYEQYF.

This chain uses TRBV20-1 with TRBJ2-1, with D possibly matching TRBD2 (5 bases). CDR3 length: 14 residues. V was trimmed by 3 bases and J by 9 bases, leaving 18 bases between them. CDR1 and CDR2 (germline): DFQATT, SNEGSKA (reference sequence). CDR3 region: CSASRSGRWFEQFF. The CDR3, as DNA: TGCAGTGCTAGTCGCAGCGGTCGTTGGTTTGAGCAGTTCTTC.

This clonotype was counted only a few times. The chain carries TRBV7-8 and TRBJ2-7; 11 nucleotides match TRBD1. With V trimmed by 5 bases and J by 6 bases, 9 bases remained unmatched. The CDR3 is 15 residues long. Germline CDR1 and CDR2: SGHVS and FQNEAQ. The CDR3 DNA is TGTGCCAGCAGCATAGGGGACAGGGGGGCCTTCGAGCAGTACTTC. Residues: CASSIGDRGAFEQYF.

The chain recombines TRBV7-2 with TRBJ2-1; 9 bases fit TRBD2. V trimming: 0 bases; J trimming: 3 bases; junction bases outside the gene matches: 3. Germline V gene data show CDR1 as SGHTA and CDR2 as FQGNSA. The length of the CDR3 is 16 residues. As DNA, the CDR3 is TGTGCCAGCAGCTTAGCTCCTAGCGGGATCTACAATGAGCAGTTCTTC. It is translated as CASSLAPSGIYNEQFF.

This clonotype was observed a handful of times. This chain uses TRBV29-1 with TRBJ2-1; TRBD2 agrees at 7 bases. This CDR3 comprises 14 residues. J was trimmed by 4 bases and V by 3 bases; bases with no gene match: 6. The germline V gene encodes CDR1 SQVTM and CDR2 ANQGSEA. CDR3 coding DNA: TGCAGCGTTGATTTGAGCGGGATATACAATGAGCAGTTCTTC. Its protein is CSVDLSGIYNEQFF.

The V gene is TRBV20-1, the J gene TRBJ2-2; TRBD2 matches at 11 bases. V shed 6 bases and J 6 bases; nucleotides not matched to a gene: 6. Germline values: CDR1 DFQATT, CDR2 SNEGSKA (reference sequence). The CDR3 spans 14 residues. The CDR3 bases are TGCAGTGCCACGACTAGCGGGACCGCCGGGGAGCTGTTTTTT. Its protein product is CSATTSGTAGELFF.

This chain joins TRBV7-9 and TRBJ2-7; D is perhaps TRBD1 (5 bases). V was shortened by 5 bases and J by 6 bases, with 11 bases between the two germline ends. CDR3 length equals 12 residues. Germline CDR1 reads SEHNR; CDR2 reads FQNEAQ (reference sequence). For the CDR3, the DNA is TGTGCCAGCAGCCAAGACAGAGTCGAGCAGTACTTC. Encoded protein: CASSQDRVEQYF.

The V gene is TRBV29-1, the J gene TRBJ2-7; D is uncertain. CDR1 and CDR2 (germline): SQVTM, ANQGSEA. The V end was cut by 4 bases, the J end by 1 base, with 8 bases between. The CDR3 has 12 residues. Here the CDR3 reads CSVGLGSYEQYF. CDR3 nucleotide sequence: TGCAGCGTTGGGCTGGGTTCCTACGAGCAGTACTTC.

This clonotype has a count of ten or more. V usage is TRBV3-1 and J usage is TRBJ2-7; perhaps D is TRBD1 or TRBD2 (5 bases each). Deletions cut 2 bases from V and 6 bases from J, with 14 bases between. The CDR3 is made up of 14 amino acids. Germline loops: CDR1 LGHDT, CDR2 YNNKEL (reference sequence). The CDR3 nucleotides are TGTGCCAGCAGCCAAACCTCGGGACGCGGCGAGCAGTACTTC. Translated: CASSQTSGRGEQYF.

This clonotype was recorded a few times. The rearrangement uses TRBV27 and TRBJ2-3, with 7 bases that match TRBD1. J was trimmed by 1 base and V by 1 base; bases with no gene match: 14. CDR1 and CDR2 (germline): MNHEY, SMNVEV (reference sequence). This CDR3 has 19 amino acids. The DNA of the CDR3 is TGTGCCAGCAGTTTATTCTCGTTGAGGGCCCAGGGGGGCACAGATACGCAGTATTTT. This encodes CASSLFSLRAQGGTDTQYF.

The table lists this clonotype with a few counts. The chain links TRBV24-1 to TRBJ2-3; no reliable D call. The CDR3 loop spans 13 amino acids. Trimming removed 3 bases at V and 2 bases at J, with 5 bases between. Looked up from germline, CDR1 is KGHDR and CDR2 is SFDVKD. For the CDR3, the DNA is TGTGCCACCAGTGATCCGCTCACAGATACGCAGTATTTT. It is translated as CATSDPLTDTQYF.

This clonotype was recorded many times. The rearrangement uses TRBV20-1 and TRBJ2-4, with D uncertain. This CDR3 contains 14 residues. V was trimmed by 5 bases and J by 0 bases, leaving 11 bases between them. CDR1 and CDR2 (germline): DFQATT, SNEGSKA (reference sequence). The CDR3 reads CSAPYALAKNIQYF. The DNA for the CDR3 is TGCAGTGCTCCTTACGCCCTAGCCAAAAACATTCAGTACTTC.

The rearrangement links TRBV7-2 to TRBJ2-3; D not certain. Trimming removed 0 bases from V and 2 bases from J, with 12 bases in between. The CDR3 contains 16 residues. CDR1 is SGHTA and CDR2 is FQGNSA in the germline V gene. The CDR3 sequence is CASSLAAAQSTDTQYF. The CDR3 nucleotides read TGTGCCAGCAGCTTAGCGGCCGCACAATCCACAGATACGCAGTATTTT.

The chain joins TRBV2 to TRBJ2-4, with 8 bases lining up with TRBD2. The CDR3 contains 13 residues. Germline assignment: CDR1 SNHLY and CDR2 FYNNEI. V lost 2 bases to trimming and J lost 7 bases; unmatched junction nucleotides: 1. DNA for the CDR3: TGTGCCAGCAGTGAAAGCGGGGGCAACATTCAGTACTTC. This codes for CASSESGGNIQYF.

This clonotype has a handful of counts. This sequence joins TRBV12-3 or TRBV12-4 and TRBJ1-2; a possible D gene is TRBD1 (6 bases). The germline V and J ends were trimmed by 3 bases and 7 bases, with 15 bases remaining between them. The CDR3 has 14 residues. CDR3 nucleotides: TGTGCCAGCAGTTTTCGGGGGGCCCTATCTGGCTACACCTTC. It specifies CASSFRGALSGYTF.